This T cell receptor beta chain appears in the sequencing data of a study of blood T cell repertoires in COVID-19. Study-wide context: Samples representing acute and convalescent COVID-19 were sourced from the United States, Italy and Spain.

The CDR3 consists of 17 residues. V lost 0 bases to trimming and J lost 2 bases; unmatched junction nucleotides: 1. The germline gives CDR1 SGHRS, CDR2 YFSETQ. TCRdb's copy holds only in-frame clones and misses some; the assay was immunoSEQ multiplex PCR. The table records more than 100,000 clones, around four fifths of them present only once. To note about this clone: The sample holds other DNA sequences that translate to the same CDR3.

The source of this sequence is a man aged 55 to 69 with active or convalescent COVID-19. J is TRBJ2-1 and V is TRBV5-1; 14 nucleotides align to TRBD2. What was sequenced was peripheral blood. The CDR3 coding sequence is TGCGCCAGCAGCTTGGCGACTAGCGGGAGGGCCTACAATGAGCAGTTCTTC. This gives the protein CASSLATSGRAYNEQFF.